A selection of T cell receptor beta chains follows, all from one sample in a study of chemoradiotherapy in HPV16-positive cancers. Generated by immunoSEQ multiplex PCR, the TCRdb table keeps only in-frame clones and is missing some. The table lists 35,000 to 45,000 clones, about 77% of them singletons, with about 5% in the top ten. Sequenced material: blood, taken from a patient who underwent chemoradiotherapy. The receptor set was obtained from a human donor with HPV-associated anogenital cancer. Both conserved end residues are part of each CDR3. The D gene is left open where the match is weak. Only some rows state a clone size, as once, few, many or a class for expanded clones.

abundance	d_gene	v_gene	j_gene	CDR3nt	CDR3aa
.	TRBD2	TRBV9	TRBJ2-3	TGTGCCAGCAGCGTTGAAACCGCTTGGGGGGGGTACACAGATACGCAGTATTTT	CASSVETAWGGYTDTQYF
medium-sized	TRBD1	TRBV19	TRBJ1-1	TGTGCCAGTAGTATCGAGGGGGCGGCTGAAGCTTTCTTT	CASSIEGAAEAFF
.	.	TRBV19	TRBJ1-4	TGTGCCAGTAGTATCGGCGATGAAAAACTGTTTTTT	CASSIGDEKLFF
few	.	TRBV7-2	TRBJ1-2	TGTGCCAGCAGCGCTTACATTAGTTCCGGCTACACCTTC	CASSAYISSGYTF
.	.	TRBV25-1	TRBJ2-7	TGTGCCAGCAGTGAGGAGGGAGATATCGAGCAGTACTTC	CASSEEGDIEQYF
.	.	TRBV6-5	TRBJ2-2	TGTGCCAGCAGCCCGCGGACAGGGAGGGCCGGGGAGCTGTTTTTT	CASSPRTGRAGELFF
.	TRBD1	TRBV6-1	TRBJ1-2	TGTGCCAGCAGACACAGGGGGCCCCCCTATGGCTACACCTTC	CASRHRGPPYGYTF
.	TRBD1	TRBV7-2	TRBJ2-3	TGTGCCAGCAGCCGACAGGGTACCACAGATACGCAGTATTTT	CASSRQGTTDTQYF
.	TRBD1	TRBV5-1	TRBJ1-4	TGCGCCAGCAGCAAAGCGACAGGGGGTAGCGGTGAAAAACTGTTTTTT	CASSKATGGSGEKLFF
.	TRBD1	TRBV7-4	TRBJ2-7	TGTGCCAGCAGCCCCAGGACAGGGAGGCCCTCCTACGAGCAGTACTTC	CASSPRTGRPSYEQYF
.	.	TRBV18	TRBJ2-5	TGTGCCAGCTCACCATCAGGTGCCGGAGAGACCCAGTACTTC	CASSPSGAGETQYF
.	TRBD1	TRBV29-1	TRBJ2-2	TGCAGCGTGGGGACAGTCTCCACCGGGGAGCTGTTTTTT	CSVGTVSTGELFF
.	TRBD1	TRBV27	TRBJ1-1	TGTGCCAGCAGTCACAGGGGGCCCACTGAAGCTTTCTTT	CASSHRGPTEAFF
few	.	TRBV6-5	TRBJ1-6	TGTGCCACCCAGTGGAGGACCTATAATTCACCCCTCCACTTT	CATQWRTYNSPLHF
.	.	TRBV5-6	TRBJ1-3	TGTGCCAGCAGTTACTCCGGTCGGGGGCGCCACTTCTCTGGAAACACCATATATTTT	CASSYSGRGRHFSGNTIYF
.	.	TRBV25-1	TRBJ2-5	TGTGCCAGCAGTGACGAGGGTTACCAAGAGACCCAGTACTTC	CASSDEGYQETQYF
.	.	TRBV10-2	TRBJ2-5	TGCGCCAGCAGTGAGTCGGGGGCAAGATACCAAGAGACCCAGTACTTC	CASSESGARYQETQYF
once	TRBD1	TRBV15	TRBJ2-1	TGTGCCACCAGCATAACTGGGACAGGGGTTTTGAATGAGCAGTTCTTC	CATSITGTGVLNEQFF
.	.	TRBV10-3	TRBJ2-7	TGTGCCATCAGTGAGTCGCTGGTTGGACAGAGCTCCTACGAGCAGTACTTC	CAISESLVGQSSYEQYF
.	TRBD2	TRBV9	TRBJ2-3	TGTGCCAGCAGCCCCCAGGTCGGGCTAGCGGGGGGCACAGATACGCAGTATTTT	CASSPQVGLAGGTDTQYF
.	.	TRBV30	TRBJ2-5	TGTGCCTGGAGTGTAGGGGGGGAAGAGACCCAGTACTTC	CAWSVGGEETQYF
.	TRBD1	TRBV10-2	TRBJ2-7	TGCGCCAGCAGTGTTTCAGGGACAGCCTACGAGCAGTACTTC	CASSVSGTAYEQYF